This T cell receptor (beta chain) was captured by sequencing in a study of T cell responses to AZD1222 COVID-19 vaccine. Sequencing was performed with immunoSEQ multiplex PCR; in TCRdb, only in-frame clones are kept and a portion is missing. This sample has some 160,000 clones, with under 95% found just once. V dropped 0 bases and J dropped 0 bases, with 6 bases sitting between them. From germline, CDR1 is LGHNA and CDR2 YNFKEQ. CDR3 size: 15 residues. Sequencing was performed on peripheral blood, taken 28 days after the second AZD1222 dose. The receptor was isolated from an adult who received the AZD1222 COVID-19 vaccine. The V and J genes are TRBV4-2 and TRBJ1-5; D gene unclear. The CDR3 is CASSQEVFSNQPQHF. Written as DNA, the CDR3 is TGTGCCAGCAGCCAAGAGGTTTTTAGCAATCAGCCCCAGCATTTT.